The present TCR beta chain was sequenced within a study of graft-versus-host responses after intestinal transplantation. This clone occurred once. Its antigen is undetermined. Here immunoSEQ multiplex PCR was the method, and the copy in TCRdb shows in-frame clones only, minus some. The sample holds about 86,000 clones, under 85% seen once. Per the germline V gene, CDR1 is SGHTA and CDR2 is FQGTGA. J was trimmed by 5 bases and V by 2 bases; bases with no gene match: 6. This CDR3 comprises 15 residues. The sample was unstimulated CD8+ T cells sorted from spleen or lymph node cells, taken before intestinal transplant. This chain joins TRBV7-3 and TRBJ2-3, with TRBD2 matching over 8 bases. This TCR came from a human donor who received an intestinal transplant. The CDR3 region is CASSLLAGGLDTQYF. In DNA, the CDR3 is TGTGCCAGCAGCTTACTGGCGGGAGGCCTAGATACGCAGTATTTT.